This T cell receptor beta chain originates from a study of T cell responses to AZD1222 COVID-19 vaccine. Notes on this clone: Its antigen is not known.

The repertoire was sequenced with immunoSEQ multiplex PCR; TCRdb's copy has only in-frame clones and lacks some. The sample records about 110,000 clones, about four fifths being singletons. Germline V gene lookup returns CDR1 MGHDK and CDR2 SYGVNS. The junction had 4 bases not matched to a gene; V was cut back by 4 bases and J by 4 bases. The CDR3 sequence is 15 residues long. Whole-study findings and limits: Nearly half of spike-specific TCRs reportedly target unmutated variant regions. Recipients of two AZD1222 doses showed rising Spike-specific TCR breadth and depth. The sample set comprised mostly white British donors with more females, and clonal diversity was possibly underestimated.

Material: peripheral blood, obtained on day 0 of AZD1222 vaccination. This sequence originates from an adult in good health. V and J are TRBV25-1 and TRBJ1-2, with 12 bases aligning to TRBD1. The CDR3 DNA reads TGTGCCAGCAGTGGGGACAGGGGGCGAAGCTATGGCTACACCTTC. Encoded protein: CASSGDRGRSYGYTF.